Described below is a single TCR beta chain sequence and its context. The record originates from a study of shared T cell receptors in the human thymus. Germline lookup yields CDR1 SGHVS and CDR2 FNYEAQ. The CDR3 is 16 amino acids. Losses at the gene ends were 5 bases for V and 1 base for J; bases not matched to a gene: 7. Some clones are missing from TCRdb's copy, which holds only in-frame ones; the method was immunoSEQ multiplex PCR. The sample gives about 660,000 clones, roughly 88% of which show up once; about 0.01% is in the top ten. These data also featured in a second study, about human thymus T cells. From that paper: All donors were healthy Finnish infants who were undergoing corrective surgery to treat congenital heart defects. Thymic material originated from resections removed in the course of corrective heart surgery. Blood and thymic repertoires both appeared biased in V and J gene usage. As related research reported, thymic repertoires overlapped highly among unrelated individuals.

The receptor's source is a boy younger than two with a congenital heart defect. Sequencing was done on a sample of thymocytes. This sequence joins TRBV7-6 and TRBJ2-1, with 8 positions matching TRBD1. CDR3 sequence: CASSVRGPGSYNEQFF. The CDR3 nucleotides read TGTGCCAGCAGCGTCAGGGGGCCGGGATCCTACAATGAGCAGTTCTTC.